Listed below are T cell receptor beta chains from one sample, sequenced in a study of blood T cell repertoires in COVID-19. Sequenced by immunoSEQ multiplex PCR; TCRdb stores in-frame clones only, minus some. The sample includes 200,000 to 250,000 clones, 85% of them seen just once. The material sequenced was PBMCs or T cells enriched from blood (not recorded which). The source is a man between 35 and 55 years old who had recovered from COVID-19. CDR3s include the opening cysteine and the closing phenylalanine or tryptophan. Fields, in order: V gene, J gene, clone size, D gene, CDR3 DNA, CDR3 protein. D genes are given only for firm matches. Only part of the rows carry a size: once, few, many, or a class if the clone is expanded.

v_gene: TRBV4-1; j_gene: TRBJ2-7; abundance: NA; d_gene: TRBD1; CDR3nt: TGCGCCAGCAGCCCTGGGACAGGGGGTCGCGAGCAGTACTTC; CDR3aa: CASSPGTGGREQYF
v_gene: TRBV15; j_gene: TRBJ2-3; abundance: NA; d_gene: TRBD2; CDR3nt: TGTGCCACCAGTAGCTTCGGGACTAGCGGTGGTACAGATACGCAGTATTTT; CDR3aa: CATSSFGTSGGTDTQYF
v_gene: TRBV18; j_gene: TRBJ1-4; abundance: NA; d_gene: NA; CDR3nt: TGTGCCAGCTCACCCCGTATTAATGAAAAACTGTTTTTT; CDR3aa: CASSPRINEKLFF
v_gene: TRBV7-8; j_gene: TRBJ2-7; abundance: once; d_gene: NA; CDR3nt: TGTGCCAGCAGCGTAGGATCAAGGACCGGGGGATCCGAGCAGTACTTC; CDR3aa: CASSVGSRTGGSEQYF
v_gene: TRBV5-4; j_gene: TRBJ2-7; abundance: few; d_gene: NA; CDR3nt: TGTGCCAGCAGAGATAGCGGATCCTACGAGCAGTACTTC; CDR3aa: CASRDSGSYEQYF
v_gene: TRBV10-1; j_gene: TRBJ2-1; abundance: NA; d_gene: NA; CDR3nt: TGCGCCAGCAGGACCCTACTAGCTTGCAATGAGCAGTTCTTC; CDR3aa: CASRTLLACNEQFF
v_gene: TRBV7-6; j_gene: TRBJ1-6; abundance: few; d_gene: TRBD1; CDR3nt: TGTGCCAGCAGCTTGACCGGGACAGGCCATAATTCACCCCTCCACTTT; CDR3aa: CASSLTGTGHNSPLHF
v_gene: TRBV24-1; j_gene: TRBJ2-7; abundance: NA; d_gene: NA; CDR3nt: TGTGCCACCAGTGGGGGCAGCACCTACGAGCAGTACTTC; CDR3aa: CATSGGSTYEQYF
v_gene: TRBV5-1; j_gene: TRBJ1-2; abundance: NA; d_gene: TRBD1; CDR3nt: TGCGCCAGCAGCTTGGGGGACAGGAGTTATGGCTACACCTTC; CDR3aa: CASSLGDRSYGYTF
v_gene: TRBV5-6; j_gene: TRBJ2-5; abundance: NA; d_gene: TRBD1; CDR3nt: TGTGCCAGCAGCTCTCCGGGACAGGACAATCAAGAGACCCAGTACTTC; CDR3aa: CASSSPGQDNQETQYF
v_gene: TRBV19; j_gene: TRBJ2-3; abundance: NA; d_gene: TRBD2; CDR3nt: TGTGCCAGTAGAACTAGCGCTAGCACAGATACGCAGTATTTT; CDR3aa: CASRTSASTDTQYF
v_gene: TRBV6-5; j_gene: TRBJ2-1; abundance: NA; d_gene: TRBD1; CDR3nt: TGTGCCAGCAGGGCCGGGACAGGGGGAAATGAGCAGTTCTTC; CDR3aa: CASRAGTGGNEQFF
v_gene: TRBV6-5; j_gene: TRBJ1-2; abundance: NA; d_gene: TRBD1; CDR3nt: TGTGCCAGCAGGGGGACAGGGAAGAGCTATGGCTACACCTTC; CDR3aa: CASRGTGKSYGYTF
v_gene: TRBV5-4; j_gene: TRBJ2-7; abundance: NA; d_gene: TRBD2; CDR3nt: TGTGCCAGCAGCTTGGGTAGCGGGAGTTCCTACGAGCAGTACTTC; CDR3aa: CASSLGSGSSYEQYF
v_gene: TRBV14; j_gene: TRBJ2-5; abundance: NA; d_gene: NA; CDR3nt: TGTGCCAGCAGCCAAGTTATCGAGACCCAGTACTTC; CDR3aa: CASSQVIETQYF
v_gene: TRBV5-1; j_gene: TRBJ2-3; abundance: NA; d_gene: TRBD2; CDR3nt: TGCGCCAGCAGCTGGGAGGGGACTAGCGGGAGTACGCAGTATTTT; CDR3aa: CASSWEGTSGSTQYF
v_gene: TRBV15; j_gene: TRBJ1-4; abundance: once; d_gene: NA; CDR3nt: TGTGCCACCAGCAGAGAAGCAGCGGAGTATAATGAAAAACTGTTTTTT; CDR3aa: CATSREAAEYNEKLFF
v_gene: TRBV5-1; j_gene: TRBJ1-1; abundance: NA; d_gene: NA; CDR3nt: TGCGCCAGCAGCCCGACAGGGAACACTGAAGCTTTCTTT; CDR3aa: CASSPTGNTEAFF
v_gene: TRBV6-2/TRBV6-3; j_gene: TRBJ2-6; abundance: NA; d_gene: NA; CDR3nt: TGTGCCAGCAGTCCGACTCTCGGCGAGGCTGGTGGGGCCAACGTCCTGACTTTC; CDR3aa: CASSPTLGEAGGANVLTF
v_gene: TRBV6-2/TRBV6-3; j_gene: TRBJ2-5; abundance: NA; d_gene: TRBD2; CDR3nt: TGTGCCAGCAGCCGGGGACTAGCGGGAGGCGGGGAGACCCAGTACTTC; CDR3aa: CASSRGLAGGGETQYF
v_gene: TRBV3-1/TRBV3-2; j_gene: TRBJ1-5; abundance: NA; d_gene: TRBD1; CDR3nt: TGTGCCAGCAAGATAGGGACAGGGGGCAATCAGCCCCAGCATTTT; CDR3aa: CASKIGTGGNQPQHF
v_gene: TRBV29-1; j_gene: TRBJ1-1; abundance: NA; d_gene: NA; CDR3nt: TGCAGCGTTGTGTGGTACAGGGATGTGGACACTGAAGCTTTCTTT; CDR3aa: CSVVWYRDVDTEAFF
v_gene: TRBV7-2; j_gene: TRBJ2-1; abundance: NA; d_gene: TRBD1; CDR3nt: TGTGCCAGCAGCCCTACACAGGGGTCCTACAATGAGCAGTTCTTC; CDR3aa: CASSPTQGSYNEQFF
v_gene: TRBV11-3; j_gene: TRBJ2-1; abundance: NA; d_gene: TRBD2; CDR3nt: TGTGCCAGCAGCTACGGCCCGACTAGCTTCTACAATGAGCAGTTCTTC; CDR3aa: CASSYGPTSFYNEQFF
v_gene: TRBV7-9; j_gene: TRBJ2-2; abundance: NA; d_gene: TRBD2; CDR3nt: TGTGCCAGCCGGCTAGAAATGGGACTAGCGGGAGGTAACACCGGGGAGCTGTTTTTT; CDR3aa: CASRLEMGLAGGNTGELFF
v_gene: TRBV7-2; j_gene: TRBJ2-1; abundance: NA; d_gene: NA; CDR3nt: TGTGCCAGCAGCTCGCCGTCGGGATACAATGAGCAGTTCTTC; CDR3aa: CASSSPSGYNEQFF
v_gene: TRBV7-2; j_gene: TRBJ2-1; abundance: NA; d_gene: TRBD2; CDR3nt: TGTGCCAGCAGATTAGCGGGAGGGCCGACTGAGCAGTTCTTC; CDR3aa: CASRLAGGPTEQFF
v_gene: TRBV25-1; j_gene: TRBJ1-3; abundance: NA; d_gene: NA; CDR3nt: TGTGCCAGCAGTGAAGGGGGGTCCTCGACCATATATTTT; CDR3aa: CASSEGGSSTIYF
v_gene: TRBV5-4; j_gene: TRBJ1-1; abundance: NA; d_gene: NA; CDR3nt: TGTGCCAGCAGCCCGGGGGGGCGACGTGAAGCTTTCTTT; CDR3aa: CASSPGGRREAFF
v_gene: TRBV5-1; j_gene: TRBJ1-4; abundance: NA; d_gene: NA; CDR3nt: TGCGCCAGCAGCTTGTTGCCAGCAACTAATGAAAAACTGTTTTTT; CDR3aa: CASSLLPATNEKLFF
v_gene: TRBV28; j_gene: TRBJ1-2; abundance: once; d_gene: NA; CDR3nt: TGTGCCAGCAGTGATACGGGACTGATATGGGATGGAGCTAGTGGCTACACCTTC; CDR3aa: CASSDTGLIWDGASGYTF
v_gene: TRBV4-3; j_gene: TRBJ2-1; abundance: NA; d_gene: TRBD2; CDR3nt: TGCGCCAGCAGCCAAACTACTAGCGCCCCAAACAATGAGCAGTTCTTC; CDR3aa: CASSQTTSAPNNEQFF